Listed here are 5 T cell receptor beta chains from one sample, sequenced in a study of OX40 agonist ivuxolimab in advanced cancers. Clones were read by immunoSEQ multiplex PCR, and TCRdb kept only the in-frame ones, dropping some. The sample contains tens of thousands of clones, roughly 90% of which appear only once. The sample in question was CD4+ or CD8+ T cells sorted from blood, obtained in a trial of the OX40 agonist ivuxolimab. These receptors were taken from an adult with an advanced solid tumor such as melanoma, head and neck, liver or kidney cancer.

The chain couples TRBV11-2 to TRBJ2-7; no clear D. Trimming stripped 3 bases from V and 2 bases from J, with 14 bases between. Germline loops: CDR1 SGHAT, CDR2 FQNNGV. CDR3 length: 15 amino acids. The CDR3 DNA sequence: TGTGCCAGCAGCTTGGACCGGGCGAACGCCTACGAGCAGTACTTC. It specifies CASSLDRANAYEQYF.

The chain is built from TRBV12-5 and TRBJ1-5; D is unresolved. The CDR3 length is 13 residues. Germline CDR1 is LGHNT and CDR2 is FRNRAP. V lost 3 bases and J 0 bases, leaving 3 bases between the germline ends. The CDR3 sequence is CASGFSSNQPQHF. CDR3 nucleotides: TGTGCTAGTGGTTTCAGTAGCAATCAGCCCCAGCATTTT.

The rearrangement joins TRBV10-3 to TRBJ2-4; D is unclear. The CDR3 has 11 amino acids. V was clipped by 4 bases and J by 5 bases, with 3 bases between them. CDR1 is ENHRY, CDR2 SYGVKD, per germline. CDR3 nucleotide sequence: TGTGCCATCAGTGCCGAAAACATTCAGTACTTC. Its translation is CAISAENIQYF.

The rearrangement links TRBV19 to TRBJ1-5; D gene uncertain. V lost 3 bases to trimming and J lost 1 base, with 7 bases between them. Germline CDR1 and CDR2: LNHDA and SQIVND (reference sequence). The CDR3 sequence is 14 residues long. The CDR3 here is CASSMWASNQPQHF. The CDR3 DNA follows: TGTGCCAGTAGTATGTGGGCGAGCAATCAGCCCCAGCATTTT.

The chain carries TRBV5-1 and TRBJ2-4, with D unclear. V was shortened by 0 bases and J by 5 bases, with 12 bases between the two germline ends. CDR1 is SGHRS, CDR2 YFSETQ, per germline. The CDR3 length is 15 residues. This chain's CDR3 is CASSLDQGWENIQYF. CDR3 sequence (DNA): TGCGCCAGCAGCTTGGATCAAGGTTGGGAAAACATTCAGTACTTC.